The 24 T cell receptor beta chains below come from one sample, sequenced in a study of cytomegalovirus exposure and HLA in healthy donors. Vbeta (60) and Jbeta (13) primers were used in the PCR. TCRdb keeps only in-frame clones here, not all; method: immunoSEQ multiplex PCR. The sample yields under 200,000 clones, roughly 77% seen once. Source material: PBMCs. The receptor source for this set is a male donor in good health and CMV-seropositive.

This clone was recorded only once. V usage is TRBV5-4 and J usage is TRBJ2-1, with 8 bases identical to TRBD2. This CDR3 contains 12 residues. CDR1 and CDR2 from the germline V gene are SGHNT and YYREEE (reference sequence). J was trimmed by 9 bases and V by 4 bases; bases with no gene match: 3. CDR3 in DNA: TGTGCCAGCAGCCCGGGACTAGGTGAGCAGTTCTTC. Its translation: CASSPGLGEQFF.

The V call is TRBV7-3, the J call TRBJ1-1, with 9 nucleotides matching TRBD1. V shed 5 bases and J 3 bases; nucleotides not matched to a gene: 4. The CDR3 length is 14 residues. CDR1 SGHTA and CDR2 FQGTGA come from the germline V gene. CDR3 DNA: TGTGCCAGCAGCCCAGGACAGGGGTACACTGAAGCTTTCTTT. It is translated as CASSPGQGYTEAFF. Full variable domain (missing parts from reference TRBV7-3 and TRBJ1-1): GAGVSQTPSNKVTEKGKYVELRCDPISGHTALYWYRQSLGQGPEFLIYFQGTGAADDSGLPNDRFFAVRPEGSVSTLKIQRTERGDSAVYLCASSPGQGYTEAFFGQGTRLTVV.

The chain couples TRBV5-4 to TRBJ1-4; D is unresolved. The CDR3 has 15 residues. Trimming removed 3 bases from V and 6 bases from J, with 15 bases in between. The V gene's germline CDR1 is SGHNT and CDR2 YYREEE (reference sequence). This CDR3 is CASSSRASLDEKLFF. CDR3 DNA sequence: TGTGCCAGCAGCTCGAGGGCGAGCTTGGATGAAAAACTGTTTTTT.

The CDR3 here is CASSFFEETQYF. In DNA form, the CDR3 reads TGTGCCAGCAGCTTTTTCGAGGAGACCCAGTACTTC. This rearrangement joins TRBV7-2 to TRBJ2-5; no firm D call. CDR1 is SGHTA and CDR2 is FQGNSA in the germline V gene. Trimming removed 3 bases at V and 5 bases at J, with 7 bases between. The CDR3 has 12 amino acids.

This clone was picked up a small number of times. The chain links TRBV7-2 to TRBJ1-2, with a weak D call TRBD1 (6 bases). CDR1 is SGHTA, CDR2 FQGNSA, per germline. The CDR3 consists of 15 residues. Trimming cost V 1 base and J 4 bases, with 13 bases left between them. The CDR3 nucleotides read TGTGCCAGCAGCTTAGGAACAGGGCCTGCCTATGGCTACACCTTC. It yields the protein CASSLGTGPAYGYTF.

The rearrangement joins TRBV7-2 to TRBJ2-5; possibly TRBD2 for D (6 bases). The CDR3 is made up of 15 amino acids. V lost 5 bases and J 7 bases, leaving 20 bases between the germline ends. Per germline, CDR1 SGHTA and CDR2 FQGNSA. The CDR3 reads CASSPNVNIGGTQYF. The CDR3 coding sequence is TGTGCCAGCAGCCCCAATGTAAACATCGGGGGGACCCAGTACTTC.

This clone was observed once. This chain links TRBV11-2 with TRBJ1-5; 7 bases agree with TRBD1. The CDR3 sequence is 14 residues long. Germline lookup yields CDR1 SGHAT and CDR2 FQNNGV. The V and J ends lost 5 bases and 6 bases, in that order; junction bases with no gene match: 7. The CDR3 nucleotides are TGTGCCAGCAGCCCAGGGGGTGTCGGTCAGCCCCAGCATTTT. This sequence encodes CASSPGGVGQPQHF.

The chain recombines TRBV7-3 with TRBJ2-3; 8 bases line up with TRBD2. The J segment lost 8 bases and the V segment lost 5 bases, leaving 3 bases of the junction unmatched. Germline V CDR1 and CDR2: SGHTA, FQGTGA. The CDR3 loop spans 12 amino acids. CDR3 sequence: CASSLSGATQYF. Written as DNA, the CDR3 is TGTGCCAGCAGCCTTAGCGGGGCTACGCAGTATTTT.

V is TRBV9 and J is TRBJ1-1, with 9 positions matching TRBD1. The CDR3 has 16 residues. Germline values: CDR1 SGDLS, CDR2 YYNGEE. V shed 4 bases, J shed 4 bases, and the junction held 11 bases outside the gene matches. Here the CDR3 reads CASSSQQTGGVTEAFF. The CDR3 DNA reads as TGTGCCAGCAGCTCCCAACAAACAGGGGGCGTCACTGAAGCTTTCTTT.

The chain is built from TRBV7-9 and TRBJ1-4; 10 bases match TRBD1. The CDR3 has 15 amino acids. The V gene end was trimmed by 1 base and the J gene end by 5 bases; junction bases not matched to a gene: 1. Germline loops: CDR1 SEHNR, CDR2 FQNEAQ (reference sequence). The CDR3 loop is CASSLGGQGNEKLFF. The CDR3 DNA follows: TGTGCCAGCAGCTTAGGGGGACAGGGGAATGAAAAACTGTTTTTT.

The chain joins TRBV5-4 to TRBJ2-7; D remains ambiguous. Germline V gene data show CDR1 as SGHNT and CDR2 as YYREEE (reference sequence). Between the trimmed V and J ends, which lost 5 bases and 3 bases, there was a span of 15 bases. There are 14 residues in the CDR3. Written as DNA, the CDR3 is TGTGCCAGCAGTTCCGGGTCACTAATCTACGAGCAGTACTTC. The encoded protein is CASSSGSLIYEQYF.

The CDR3 bases are TGTGCCAGCAGCCCTCAAACAGGGTACTCCTACGAGCAGTACTTC. Translation: CASSPQTGYSYEQYF. This rearrangement joins TRBV14 to TRBJ2-7; D is perhaps TRBD1 (6 bases). Per the germline V gene, CDR1 is SGHDN and CDR2 is FVKESK. V gave up 4 bases and J gave up 0 bases, with 13 bases separating them. CDR3 length equals 15 residues. The full variable domain, completed using reference TRBV14 and TRBJ2-7, is EAGVTQFPSHSVIEKGQTVTLRCDPISGHDNLYWYRRVMGKEIKFLLHFVKESKQDESGMPNNRFLAERTGGTYSTLKVQPAELEDSGVYFCASSPQTGYSYEQYFGPGTRLTVT.

The chain carries TRBV13 and TRBJ2-7; tentatively, D is TRBD1 (6 bases). The V end was cut by 2 bases, the J end by 4 bases, with 6 bases between. The germline V gene encodes CDR1 PRHDT and CDR2 FYEKMQ (reference sequence). The CDR3 covers 12 residues. The CDR3 DNA reads as TGTGCCAGCAGCTTAAGGGGGTACGAGCAGTACTTC. Its protein is CASSLRGYEQYF. Variable domain in full (rest from reference TRBV13 and TRBJ2-7): AAGVIQSPRHLIKEKRETATLKCYPIPRHDTVYWYQQGPGQDPQFLISFYEKMQSDKGSIPDRFSAQQFSDYHSELNMSSLELGDSALYFCASSLRGYEQYFGPGTRLTVT.

The chain combines TRBV9 with TRBJ1-5; TRBD1 agrees at 10 bases. Losses at the gene ends were 4 bases for V and 6 bases for J; bases not matched to a gene: 7. This CDR3 is built from 15 residues. Looked up from germline, CDR1 is SGDLS and CDR2 is YYNGEE. This CDR3 reads CASSSTGTGVQPQHF. In DNA form, the CDR3 reads TGTGCCAGCAGCTCCACCGGGACAGGGGTTCAGCCCCAGCATTTT.

The chain recombines TRBV7-9 with TRBJ2-7, with D maybe TRBD2 (5 bases). CDR3 length equals 15 residues. Trimming took off 0 bases at V and 5 bases at J, with 14 bases between the two ends. From germline, CDR1 is SEHNR and CDR2 FQNEAQ (reference sequence). The CDR3 DNA sequence: TGTGCCAGCAGCTTAGCAGGGAGTACTCGGGACGAGCAGTACTTC. It codes for CASSLAGSTRDEQYF.

This rearrangement joins TRBV19 to TRBJ2-3, with 8 bases aligning to TRBD1. Germline CDR1 reads LNHDA; CDR2 reads SQIVND (reference sequence). This CDR3 is 13 amino acids long. After removal of 4 bases from V and 6 bases from J, the junction contained 3 bases not matched to a gene. CDR3 residues: CASSTYRGDTQYF. The CDR3 DNA is TGTGCCAGTAGTACCTACAGGGGGGATACGCAGTATTTT.

The chain has TRBV15 and TRBJ2-7; perhaps TRBD1 as D (6 bases). Trimming shortened V by 8 bases and J by 4 bases, and 9 bases separated the two germline ends. The CDR3 contains 11 residues. Germline V CDR1 and CDR2: LNHNV, YYDKDF (reference sequence). The CDR3: CATGQSYEQYF. CDR3 sequence (DNA): TGTGCCACCGGACAGTCTTACGAGCAGTACTTC.

CDR3 amino acids: CASSFLMLGGVSAVELFF. DNA of the CDR3: TGCGCCAGCAGCTTTCTCATGTTAGGGGGCGTTTCGGCCGTGGAGCTGTTTTTT. This chain joins TRBV5-1 and TRBJ2-2; 7 nucleotides align to TRBD1. CDR1 SGHRS and CDR2 YFSETQ come from the germline V gene. The CDR3 is made up of 18 amino acids. With V trimmed by 2 bases and J by 10 bases, 20 bases remained unmatched.

This sequence joins TRBV4-2 and TRBJ2-3; D possibly corresponds to TRBD1 (5 bases). The CDR3 spans 17 residues. The ends were cut back, 2 bases at V and 3 bases at J, with 18 bases in the middle. CDR1 is LGHNA and CDR2 is YNFKEQ in the germline V gene. CDR3 region: CASSQQLNQRTTDTQYF. The CDR3 coding sequence is TGTGCCAGCAGCCAACAGCTTAACCAGAGGACAACAGATACGCAGTATTTT.

V is TRBV9 and J is TRBJ1-5; TRBD1 might be the D (6 bases). The CDR3 loop spans 15 amino acids. Germline CDR1 and CDR2: SGDLS and YYNGEE. V was trimmed by 1 base and J by 0 bases, leaving 8 bases between them. The CDR3 DNA follows: TGTGCCAGCAGCGTATCAGGGGTTAGCAATCAGCCCCAGCATTTT. It is translated as CASSVSGVSNQPQHF.

A few counts support this clone. Germline and junction disagree at one end, which may indicate a read error. The chain has TRBV7-2 and TRBJ2-7; 11 bases are shared with TRBD2. The CDR3 is 14 residues long. Looked up from germline, CDR1 is SGHTA and CDR2 is FQGNSA. The CDR3 sequence is CASSLATLAGGLSF. The DNA of the CDR3 is TGTGCCAGCAGCTTAGCCACTTTAGCGGGAGGGCTGTCCTTC.

The gene calls are TRBV19 and TRBJ2-2; 8 bases agree with TRBD2. The CDR3 consists of 14 residues. Germline V gene sequence: CDR1 LNHDA, CDR2 SQIVND (reference sequence). V trimming: 7 bases; J trimming: 2 bases; junction bases outside the gene matches: 3. The CDR3: CASTSGYNTGELFF. In nucleotides, the CDR3 is TGTGCCAGTACTAGCGGGTACAACACCGGGGAGCTGTTTTTT. Full variable domain (rest looked up from reference TRBV19 and TRBJ2-2): DGGITQSPKYLFRKEGQNVTLSCEQNLNHDAMYWYRQDPGQGLRLIYYSQIVNDFQKGDIAEGYSVSREKKESFPLTVTSAQKNPTAFYLCASTSGYNTGELFFGEGSRLTVL.

The CDR3 region is CASSLFPGDRNEKLFF. The CDR3 DNA reads as TGCGCCAGCAGCTTGTTCCCCGGGGACAGGAATGAAAAACTGTTTTTT. The rearrangement links TRBV5-1 to TRBJ1-4; 8 bases map to TRBD1. Per germline, CDR1 SGHRS and CDR2 YFSETQ. The trim removed 1 base at V and 5 bases at J, leaving 7 bases unmatched. This CDR3 contains 16 residues.

The chain joins TRBV18 to TRBJ1-5, with TRBD1 matching 7 bases. V shed 3 bases and J 0 bases; nucleotides not matched to a gene: 5. The CDR3 extends over 16 amino acids. Germline CDR1 KGHSH, CDR2 LQKENI. Here the CDR3 DNA reads TGTGCCAGCTCACCGGGACAGAGGTTTAGCAATCAGCCCCAGCATTTT. It encodes CASSPGQRFSNQPQHF.